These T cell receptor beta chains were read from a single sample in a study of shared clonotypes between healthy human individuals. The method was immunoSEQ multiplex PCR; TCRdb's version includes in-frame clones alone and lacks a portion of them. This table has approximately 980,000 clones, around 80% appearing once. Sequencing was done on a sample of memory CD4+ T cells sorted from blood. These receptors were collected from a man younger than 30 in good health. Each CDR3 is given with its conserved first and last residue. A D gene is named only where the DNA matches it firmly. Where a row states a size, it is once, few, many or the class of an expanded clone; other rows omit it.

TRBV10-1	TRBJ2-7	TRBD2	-	CASSESERGNYEQYF	TGCGCCAGCAGTGAGTCTGAGCGGGGGAACTACGAGCAGTACTTC
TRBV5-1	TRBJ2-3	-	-	CASSLGGGTTDTQYF	TGCGCCAGCAGCTTGGGTGGGGGAACCACAGATACGCAGTATTTT
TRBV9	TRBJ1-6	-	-	CASSEIDKSPLHF	TGTGCCAGCAGCGAGATTGACAAATCACCCCTCCACTTT
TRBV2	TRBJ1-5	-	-	CASSEERTNQPQHF	TGTGCCAGCAGTGAAGAGCGAACGAATCAGCCCCAGCATTTT
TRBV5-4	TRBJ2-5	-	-	CASSRGQGGGQETQYF	TGTGCCAGCAGCCGCGGGCAGGGTGGTGGCCAAGAGACCCAGTACTTC
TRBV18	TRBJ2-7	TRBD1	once	CASSHGQGGNEQYF	TGTGCCAGCTCACACGGACAGGGTGGGAACGAGCAGTACTTC
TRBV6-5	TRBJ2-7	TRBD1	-	CASSPGTVYEQYF	TGTGCCAGCAGTCCCGGGACAGTCTACGAGCAGTACTTC
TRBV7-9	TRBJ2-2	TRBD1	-	CASSVGQGWAGELFF	TGTGCCAGCAGCGTCGGACAGGGATGGGCCGGGGAGCTGTTTTTT
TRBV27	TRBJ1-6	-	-	CASSLTGRNSPLHF	TGTGCCAGCAGTTTAACAGGCCGTAATTCACCCCTCCACTTT
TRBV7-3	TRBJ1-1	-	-	CASSPGWGRNTEAFF	TGTGCCAGCAGCCCCGGATGGGGCAGGAACACTGAAGCTTTCTTT
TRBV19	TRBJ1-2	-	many	CASKGAANYGYTF	TGTGCCAGTAAAGGGGCAGCTAACTATGGCTACACCTTC
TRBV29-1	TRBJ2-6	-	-	CSAITAGANVLTF	TGCAGCGCCATCACCGCTGGGGCCAACGTCCTGACTTTC
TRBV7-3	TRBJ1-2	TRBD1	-	CASSLEGARGYTF	TGTGCCAGCAGCTTAGAGGGGGCGCGCGGCTACACCTTC
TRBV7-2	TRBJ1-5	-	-	CASSLERGSNQPQHF	TGTGCCAGCAGCTTAGAGAGGGGTAGCAATCAGCCCCAGCATTTT
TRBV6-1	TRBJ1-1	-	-	CASSEGALRARDTEAFF	TGTGCCAGCAGTGAAGGGGCACTGAGGGCGCGCGACACTGAAGCTTTCTTT
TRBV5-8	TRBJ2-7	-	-	CASSFAPNSYEQYF	TGTGCCAGCAGCTTCGCCCCGAACTCCTACGAGCAGTACTTC
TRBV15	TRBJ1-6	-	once	CATSRATGTSYNSPLHF	TGTGCCACCAGCAGGGCTACCGGGACCTCCTATAATTCACCCCTCCACTTT
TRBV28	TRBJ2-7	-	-	CASSFSGFGLYEQYF	TGTGCCAGCAGTTTCTCGGGGTTTGGTCTCTACGAGCAGTACTTC
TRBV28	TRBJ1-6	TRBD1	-	CASGPHTGAKVIHF	TGTGCCAGCGGGCCCCACACAGGGGCGAAGGTTATCCACTTT
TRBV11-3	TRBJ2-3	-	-	CATRRVGDTQYF	TGTGCCACCCGTCGGGTTGGGGATACGCAGTATTTT
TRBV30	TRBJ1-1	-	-	CAWSVGVGTEAFF	TGTGCCTGGAGTGTCGGAGTGGGCACTGAAGCTTTCTTT
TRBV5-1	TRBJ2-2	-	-	CASSVRILPDGELFF	TGCGCCAGCAGCGTTCGGATCCTCCCGGACGGGGAGCTGTTTTTT
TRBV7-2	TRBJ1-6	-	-	CASSPVTGLGIGSPLHF	TGTGCCAGCAGCCCCGTGACGGGGCTCGGAATCGGTTCACCCCTCCACTTT
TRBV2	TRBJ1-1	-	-	CASSEAVKLTEAFF	TGTGCCAGCAGTGAAGCTGTAAAACTGACTGAAGCTTTCTTT